Given below is one TCR beta chain in context. Its antigen is as yet unknown. Germline CDR1 and CDR2: MGHRA and YSYEKL. The CDR3 sequence is 16 residues long. The V segment lost 3 bases and the J segment 0 bases; nucleotides outside the gene matches: 6. The sample is drawn from a study of cytomegalovirus exposure and HLA in healthy donors. General study points: Common viral pathogens seemed to be connected with several of the most significant clusters, according to a later analysis.

Primers included in the PCR were 60 Vbeta and 13 Jbeta primers. Assay: immunoSEQ multiplex PCR; the TCRdb copy retains only in-frame clones and omits some. This sample has around 150,000 clones, with about four fifths found just once. Sequenced sample: PBMCs. The TCR comes from a male donor in good health and CMV-seronegative. The chain recombines TRBV4-1 with TRBJ2-7, with 9 bases fitting TRBD2. The CDR3 loop is CASSQVAGVSSYEQYF. For the CDR3, the DNA is TGCGCCAGCAGCCAGGTAGCGGGGGTAAGCTCCTACGAGCAGTACTTC.